Below are 5 T cell receptor beta chains sequenced from a single sample in a study of CD4 T cells in relation to SARS-CoV-2 and coronaviruses. CD4+ T cells from unexposed donors were obtained before the COVID-19 pandemic (2011-2018). This table comes from immunoSEQ multiplex PCR, and its TCRdb copy is limited to in-frame clones, with some not included. The repertoire holds approximately 59,000 clones, with about 87% as singletons. Sequenced sample: memory CD4+ T cells from PBMCs. These receptors originate from a human donor in good health.

There are a few counts of this clone. This sequence joins TRBV19 and TRBJ1-5, with TRBD1 matching over 10 bases. After removal of 3 bases from V and 1 base from J, the junction contained 6 bases not matched to a gene. From germline, CDR1 is LNHDA and CDR2 SQIVND (reference sequence). The CDR3 contains 17 residues. The CDR3 is CASSMTGGGVSNQPQHF. In nucleotides, the CDR3 is TGTGCCAGTAGTATGACAGGGGGCGGGGTAAGCAATCAGCCCCAGCATTTT. Full variable domain (remainder filled in from reference TRBV19 and TRBJ1-5): DGGITQSPKYLFRKEGQNVTLSCEQNLNHDAMYWYRQDPGQGLRLIYYSQIVNDFQKGDIAEGYSVSREKKESFPLTVTSAQKNPTAFYLCASSMTGGGVSNQPQHFGDGTRLSIL.

The V and J genes are TRBV28 and TRBJ2-7; tentatively, D is TRBD2 (6 bases). The CDR3 extends over 15 amino acids. CDR1 MDHEN and CDR2 SYDVKM come from the germline V gene. Trimming removed 3 bases from V and 9 bases from J, with 21 bases in between. The CDR3 DNA sequence: TGTGCCAGCAGTTTCGGAGGGAGGCCTCTCCAGGGGCAGTACTTC. Its protein product is CASSFGGRPLQGQYF.

This chain links TRBV28 with TRBJ2-2; D gene unclear. The CDR3 is 13 amino acids. With 5 bases removed from V and 11 bases from J, the gap between germline ends came to 15 bases. Germline V gene data show CDR1 as MDHEN and CDR2 as SYDVKM. The CDR3 nucleotides are TGTGCCAGCAGTAGACAATCAGGCCGAGAGCTGTTTTTT. It codes for CASSRQSGRELFF.

In this sample, this clone turned up a few times. The chain is built from TRBV5-3 and TRBJ1-5; D ambiguous. TRBV5-3 is an ORF for which the function is uncertain. There are 14 residues in the CDR3. V lost 5 bases, J lost 5 bases, and 14 bases lay in between. The CDR3 protein is CARRLARVYQPQHF. The CDR3 bases are TGTGCCAGAAGGCTCGCCCGGGTATATCAGCCCCAGCATTTT.

The V gene is TRBV11-3, the J gene TRBJ2-2, with 10 bases fitting TRBD1. V shed 4 bases and J 5 bases; nucleotides not matched to a gene: 4. The CDR3 has 15 amino acids. Per germline, CDR1 SGHNT and CDR2 YENEEA. CDR3 nucleotides: TGTGCCAGCAGCTCCGGGACAGGGGAGACCGGGGAGCTGTTTTTT. Amino acids: CASSSGTGETGELFF.